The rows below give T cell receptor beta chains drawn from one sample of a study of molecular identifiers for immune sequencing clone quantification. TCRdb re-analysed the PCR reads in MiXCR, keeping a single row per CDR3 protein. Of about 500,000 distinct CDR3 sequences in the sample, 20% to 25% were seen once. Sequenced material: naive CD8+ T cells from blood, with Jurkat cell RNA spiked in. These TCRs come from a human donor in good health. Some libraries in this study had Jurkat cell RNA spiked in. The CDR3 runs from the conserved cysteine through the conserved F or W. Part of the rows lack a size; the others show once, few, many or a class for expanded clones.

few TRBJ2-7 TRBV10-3 CAISTGTEQDEQYF
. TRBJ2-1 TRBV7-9 CASSLVAGGPDEQFF
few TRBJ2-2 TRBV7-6 CASSLAPTGELFF
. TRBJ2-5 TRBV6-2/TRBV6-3 CASSYSIAGGLQETQYF
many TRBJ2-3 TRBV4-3 CASSQESRVTDTQYF
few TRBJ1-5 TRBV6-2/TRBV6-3 CASSYSGVGQPQHF
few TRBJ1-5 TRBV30 CAWSVGQGARQPQHF
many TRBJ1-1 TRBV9 CASSVVGSTEAFF
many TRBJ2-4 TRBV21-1 CASSKEVRGPKKIQYF
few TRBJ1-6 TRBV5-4 CASSHDGSPLHF
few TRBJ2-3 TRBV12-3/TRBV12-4 CASSPSRTALGQYF
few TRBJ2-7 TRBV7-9 CASTGTGGVHEQYF
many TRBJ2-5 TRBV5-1 CASSGRDRGPETQYF
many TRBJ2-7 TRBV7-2 CASSQTKVYEQYF
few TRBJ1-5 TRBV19 CASSIDGYQPQHF
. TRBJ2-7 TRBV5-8 CASSLDWVGPYEQYF
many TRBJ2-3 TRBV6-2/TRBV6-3 CASNVLLAGGADTQYF
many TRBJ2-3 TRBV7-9 CASSLDRDAYTQYF
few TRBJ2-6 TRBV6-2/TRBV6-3 CASTPLGGSGANVLTF
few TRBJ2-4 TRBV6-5 CASSYNMARAGGNIQYF
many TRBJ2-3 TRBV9 CASSVGKYSDTQYF
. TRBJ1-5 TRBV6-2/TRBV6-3 CASRFTGGQPQPQHF
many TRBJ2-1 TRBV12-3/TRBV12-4 CASSLAPTEQFF
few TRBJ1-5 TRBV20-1 CSARTGSNQPQHF
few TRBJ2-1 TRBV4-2 CASSQVWLAGNNEQFF
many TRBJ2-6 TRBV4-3 CASGPVVSGANVLTF
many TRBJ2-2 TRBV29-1 CSVSSTGELFF
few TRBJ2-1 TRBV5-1 CASSLDSSYYNEQFF
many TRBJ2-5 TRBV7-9 CASSGAGPQETQYF
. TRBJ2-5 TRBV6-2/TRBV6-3 CASSYSQLPGLAGLQETQYF
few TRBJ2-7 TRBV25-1 CASSDGLKGYEQYF
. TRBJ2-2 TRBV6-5 CATSYSRNTGELFF
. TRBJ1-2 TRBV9 CASSSWDRANYGYTF
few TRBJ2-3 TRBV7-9 CASSPVVSTDTQYF
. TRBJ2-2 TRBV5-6 CASSYAGTGNTGELFF
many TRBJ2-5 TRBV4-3 CASSQDRAGMGPKTQYF
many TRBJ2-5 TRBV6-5 CASSWGGETQYF
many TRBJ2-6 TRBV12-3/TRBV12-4 CATGGPSPSGANVLTF
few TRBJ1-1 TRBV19 CASSITPMGTEAFF
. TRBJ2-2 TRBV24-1 CATSDGNVPGELLF
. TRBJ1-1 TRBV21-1 CASRQRTGTNTEAFF
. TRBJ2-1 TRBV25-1 CASSVAGTGVFPSSYNEQFF
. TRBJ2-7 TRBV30 CAWGTGVAYEQYF
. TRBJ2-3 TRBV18 CASSPGHRTDTQYF
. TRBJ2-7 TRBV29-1 CSVLGGSYEQYF
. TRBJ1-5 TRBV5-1 CASSLGTVGSNQPQRF
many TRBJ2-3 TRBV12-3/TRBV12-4 CASSLGRVSTDTQYF
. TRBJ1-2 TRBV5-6 CASSPTDRAYGYTF
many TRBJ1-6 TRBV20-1 CSARGPGEWGSPLHF